The 29 T cell receptor beta chains below come from one sample, sequenced in a study of T cell repertoires in cytomegalovirus infection (dated by TCRdb to about 2019). These TCRs are of unknown antigen specificity. The meaning of the sample's treatment or condition label: in vitro stimulation with specific CMV peptide epitopes to enrich CMV-specific T cells. Sequencer: Illumina HiSeq 1500. The raw public data were reprocessed by TCRdb itself: fastp quality trimming at Q25, MiXCR clonotype calling, in-frame beta chains only. One record per CDR3 amino acid sequence lists the most common genes and DNA. The sample table lists 600,000 to 700,000 distinct CDR3 sequences, roughly a third of them with a count of one. The ten largest clones take up 15% to 20% of the sample. The specimen comprised cultured PBMCs, sampled from culture after CMV antigen stimulation. Source of these receptors: a human donor in good health (CMV status not recorded). Some clones in this sample may be carry-over from other donors' samples.

The V and J genes are TRBV6-1 and TRBJ2-1; weak D call: TRBD2 (6 bases). This CDR3 contains 13 residues. The germline gives CDR1 MNHNS, CDR2 SASEGT. With 5 bases removed from V and 15 bases from J, the gap between germline ends came to 20 bases. CDR3 protein: CASSPSLTGRLFF. DNA for the CDR3: TGTGCCAGCAGTCCCTCCCTCACTGGGAGGCTGTTCTTC.

The chain joins TRBV24-1 to TRBJ1-5, with TRBD1 as a possible D gene (5 bases). CDR3 length equals 17 residues. Looked up from germline, CDR1 is KGHDR and CDR2 is SFDVKD. V shed 1 base and J shed 4 bases, with 16 bases lying between them. The CDR3 here is CATSDFWAGKPNQPQHF. The CDR3 nucleotides read TGTGCCACCAGTGATTTTTGGGCAGGGAAGCCTAATCAGCCCCAGCATTTT.

This clonotype was picked up one time. The V and J genes are TRBV11-2 and TRBJ2-1; D remains ambiguous. The CDR3 loop spans 15 amino acids. The germline V and J ends were trimmed by 6 bases and 0 bases, with 12 bases remaining between them. Germline V gives CDR1 SGHAT, CDR2 FQNNGV. Here the CDR3 reads CASSPDPGSYNEQFF. The CDR3 region has the DNA TGTGCCAGCAGTCCCGATCCAGGCTCCTACAATGAGCAGTTCTTC. Complete variable domain (other parts from reference TRBV11-2 and TRBJ2-1): EAGVAQSPRYKIIEKRQSVAFWCNPISGHATLYWYQQILGQGPKLLIQFQNNGVVDDSQLPKDRFSAERLKGVDSTLKIQPAKLEDSAVYLCASSPDPGSYNEQFFGPGTRLTVL.

This clonotype appeared a few times. The V gene is TRBV12-3 or TRBV12-4, the J gene TRBJ2-5; 10 nucleotides align to TRBD2. The V gene end was trimmed by 4 bases and the J gene end by 5 bases; junction bases not matched to a gene: 7. CDR3 length: 15 residues. For the CDR3, the DNA is TGTGCCAGCAGTTCCCCAGCGGGAGGGCCGGAGACCCAGTACTTC. Translated, it gives CASSSPAGGPETQYF.

For the CDR3, the DNA is TGTGCCAGCAGCCCGGGGCCCGGGTATGGGGCCAACGTCCTGACTTTC. Translated: CASSPGPGYGANVLTF. The rearrangement joins TRBV11-2 to TRBJ2-6, with D perhaps matching TRBD1 or TRBD2 (5 bases each). Germline lookup yields CDR1 SGHAT and CDR2 FQNNGV. This CDR3 has 16 amino acids. V gave up 5 bases and J gave up 3 bases, with 14 bases separating them. Full variable domain (missing parts from reference TRBV11-2 and TRBJ2-6): EAGVAQSPRYKIIEKRQSVAFWCNPISGHATLYWYQQILGQGPKLLIQFQNNGVVDDSQLPKDRFSAERLKGVDSTLKIQPAKLEDSAVYLCASSPGPGYGANVLTFGAGSRLTVL.

The gene calls are TRBV4-3 and TRBJ1-2; D might be TRBD1 (5 bases). The CDR3 length is 13 residues. Trimming removed 0 bases from V and 6 bases from J, with 8 bases in between. CDR1 is LGHNA and CDR2 is YSLEER in the germline V gene. The CDR3 coding sequence is TGCGCCAGCAGCCAAGATTTGGGGGATGGCTACACCTTC. This sequence encodes CASSQDLGDGYTF.

The chain recombines TRBV5-1 with TRBJ2-1, with D maybe TRBD2 (6 bases). Germline-derived CDR1 and CDR2 are SGHRS and YFSETQ. V gave up 5 bases and J gave up 6 bases, with 15 bases separating them. The CDR3 covers 14 residues. The DNA of the CDR3 is TGCGCCAGCAGGGCGGGACCAGAAGGCAATGAGCAGTTCTTC. Translating it yields CASRAGPEGNEQFF. The full variable domain, in which reference TRBV5-1 and TRBJ2-1 provide the parts outside the CDR3, is KAGVTQTPRYLIKTRGQQVTLSCSPISGHRSVSWYQQTPGQGLQFLFEYFSETQRNKGNFPGRFSGRQFSNSRSEMNVSTLELGDSALYLCASRAGPEGNEQFFGPGTRLTVL.

The genes are TRBV20-1 and TRBJ1-5; a weak D match, TRBD1 (5 bases). Germline CDR1 and CDR2: DFQATT and SNEGSKA (reference sequence). CDR3 length: 13 residues. With 6 bases removed from V and 1 base from J, the gap between germline ends came to 10 bases. CDR3 DNA: TGCAGTGCCGGAGACAGAAGCAATCAGCCCCAGCATTTT. This gives the protein CSAGDRSNQPQHF.

J is TRBJ1-2 and V is TRBV7-2; a weak D match, TRBD1 (6 bases). Germline lookup yields CDR1 SGHTA and CDR2 FQGNSA. This CDR3 region has 17 residues. The germline V and J ends were trimmed by 3 bases and 0 bases, with 17 bases remaining between them. The CDR3 nucleotides read TGTGCCAGCAGCTTGGGTTGGGACACGGAAGCTAACTATGGCTACACCTTC. It is translated as CASSLGWDTEANYGYTF.

Points on this clonotype: With a much larger clone just one base away, this may be a read error. CDR3 region: CASTSTGDYGYTF. CDR3 DNA sequence: TGTGCCAGCACCTCGACAGGGGACTATGGCTACACCTTC. The chain has TRBV6-5 and TRBJ1-2, with 8 bases fitting TRBD1. In germline, CDR1 is MNHEY, CDR2 SVGAGI. The CDR3 sequence is 13 residues long. Trimming at V came to 7 bases and at J to 3 bases, leaving 4 bases not matched to a gene.

The chain couples TRBV18 to TRBJ2-7; D gene ambiguous. The germline V and J ends were trimmed by 0 bases and 7 bases, with 10 bases remaining between them. The CDR3 loop spans 13 amino acids. The V gene's germline CDR1 is KGHSH and CDR2 LQKENI. The CDR3 DNA sequence: TGTGCCAGCTCACCACCGGACGAAGGGGAGCAGTACTTC. Protein: CASSPPDEGEQYF.

V usage is TRBV4-1 and J usage is TRBJ1-1; tentative D call: TRBD1 (6 bases). The germline V gene encodes CDR1 MGHRA and CDR2 YSYEKL. This CDR3 has 14 residues. V lost 1 base and J lost 11, with 17 bases in between. The CDR3 nucleotides read TGCGCCAGCAGCCAAGCCGGGGGGGGGCGGCGGGCTTTCTTT. It encodes CASSQAGGGRRAFF.

This clonotype was detected a few times. The rearrangement uses TRBV19 and TRBJ2-7; D not resolved. The CDR3 is 16 residues long. Germline lookup yields CDR1 LNHDA and CDR2 SQIVND (reference sequence). With 5 bases removed from V and 2 bases from J, the gap between germline ends came to 19 bases. CDR3 DNA: TGTGCCAGTAGTTATCGCCTCGCGGCAGGAGCCTACGAGCAGTACTTC. Translated: CASSYRLAAGAYEQYF.

This chain connects TRBV7-2 to TRBJ2-7, with 8 bases lining up with TRBD1. The CDR3 is 18 amino acids. Germline loops: CDR1 SGHTA, CDR2 FQGNSA. The J segment lost 0 bases and the V segment lost 5 bases, leaving 15 bases of the junction unmatched. In nucleotides, the CDR3 is TGTGCCAGCAGCAGAAAACTCTCGACAGGGGTTAGCTCCTACGAGCAGTACTTC. Amino acids: CASSRKLSTGVSSYEQYF.

The V gene is TRBV6-2 or TRBV6-3, the J gene TRBJ2-1; tentatively, D is TRBD2 (5 bases). The CDR3 sequence is 12 residues long. V lost 1 base and J 9 bases, leaving 7 bases between the germline ends. Germline V lookup: CDR1 MNHEY, CDR2 SVGEGT. DNA for the CDR3: TGTGCCAGCAGTTACTTCCGGGGTGAGCAGTTCTTC. Protein: CASSYFRGEQFF.

This clonotype has just a few counts. For the CDR3, the DNA is TGTGCCAGCAAAGAAGGTCACAGCCAAGAGACCCAGTACTTC. It codes for CASKEGHSQETQYF. The chain recombines TRBV2 with TRBJ2-5; D unresolved. Trimming removed 7 bases at V and 1 base at J, with 13 bases between. This CDR3 is 14 amino acids long. CDR1 SNHLY and CDR2 FYNNEI come from the germline V gene. The whole variable domain, filled in from reference TRBV2 and TRBJ2-5, reads EPEVTQTPSHQVTQMGQEVILRCVPISNHLYFYWYRQILGQKVEFLVSFYNNEISEKSEIFDDQFSVERPDGSNFTLKIRSTKLEDSAMYFCASKEGHSQETQYFGPGTRLLVL.

The chain recombines TRBV7-6 with TRBJ1-1; the D is unclear. This CDR3 region has 13 residues. V lost 2 bases and J lost 10, with 14 bases in between. CDR1 is SGHVS, CDR2 FNYEAQ, per germline. The CDR3 sequence: CASSLSLEFAAFF. CDR3 coding DNA: TGTGCCAGCAGCTTATCTCTTGAGTTTGCAGCTTTCTTT.

This clonotype was seen only a few times. The chain has TRBV4-3 and TRBJ2-5, with D unresolved. This CDR3 has 13 residues. CDR1 and CDR2 (germline): LGHNA, YSLEER. V lost 1 base, J lost 8 bases, and 11 bases lay in between. CDR3: CASSQASMKTQYF. CDR3 DNA sequence: TGCGCCAGCAGCCAAGCCAGCATGAAAACCCAGTACTTC.

This clonotype was found many times. The rearrangement uses TRBV28 and TRBJ2-1, with 12 bases aligning to TRBD2. Looked up from germline, CDR1 is MDHEN and CDR2 is SYDVKM. The trim removed 5 bases at V and 4 bases at J, leaving 6 bases unmatched. The length of the CDR3 is 16 residues. The CDR3 is CASSPQLAGGYNEQFF. The DNA of the CDR3 is TGTGCCAGCAGTCCCCAGCTAGCGGGAGGGTACAATGAGCAGTTCTTC.

This chain links TRBV7-9 with TRBJ2-5; possibly TRBD1 for D (5 bases). V lost 6 bases and J lost 5, with 16 bases in between. This CDR3 has 14 amino acids. Germline V gene lookup returns CDR1 SEHNR and CDR2 FQNEAQ (reference sequence). This CDR3 reads CASSNEDSAETQYF. The CDR3 bases are TGTGCCAGCAGTAACGAAGACAGCGCCGAGACCCAGTACTTC.

In this sample, this clonotype turned up once. The chain employs TRBV7-6 and TRBJ1-4; weak D call: TRBD1 (5 bases). The length of the CDR3 is 13 residues. Germline CDR1 SGHVS, CDR2 FNYEAQ. V was clipped by 2 bases and J by 8 bases, with 9 bases between them. The CDR3 DNA sequence: TGTGCCAGCAGCTTAACGTGGGGCGAAAAACTGTTTTTT. Residues: CASSLTWGEKLFF.

The genes are TRBV24-1 and TRBJ1-3; TRBD1 aligns across 7 bases. CDR3 length equals 17 residues. V was clipped by 2 bases and J by 0 bases; unmatched bases: 6. From germline, CDR1 is KGHDR and CDR2 SFDVKD. CDR3 amino acids: CATSDSGDSNSGNTIYF. The CDR3 DNA sequence: TGTGCCACCAGTGATTCAGGGGACAGCAACTCTGGAAACACCATATATTTT.

This clonotype was counted at least ten times. The chain uses TRBV7-2 and TRBJ2-2, with 7 bases aligning to TRBD2. The CDR3 is 15 amino acids. J lost 0 bases, V lost 3 bases, and 1 base had no gene match. Germline V gene lookup returns CDR1 SGHTA and CDR2 FQGNSA. The CDR3 region has the DNA TGTGCCAGCAGCTTCGGGGGGACGAACACCGGGGAGCTGTTTTTT. This translates into CASSFGGTNTGELFF.

The genes are TRBV28 and TRBJ1-2; D is possibly TRBD1 (6 bases). The CDR3 has 15 residues. CDR1 is MDHEN and CDR2 is SYDVKM in the germline V gene. Trimming removed 2 bases at V and 6 bases at J, with 16 bases between. The chain's CDR3 is CASSLVGAVRDGYTF. CDR3 coding DNA: TGTGCCAGCAGTTTAGTGGGGGCAGTGAGGGATGGCTACACCTTC.

This chain links TRBV6-2 or TRBV6-3 with TRBJ2-3; TRBD2 matches at 10 bases. The trim removed 2 bases at V and 6 bases at J, leaving 23 bases unmatched. This CDR3 spans 21 amino acids. The germline V gene encodes CDR1 MNHEY and CDR2 SVGEGT. CDR3 bases: TGTGCCAGCAGTTACGGCGGGGGATCTCTAGTAGGGACTAGCGACCGGGATACGCAGTATTTT. Its translation: CASSYGGGSLVGTSDRDTQYF.

The sample holds many counts of this clonotype. The rearrangement uses TRBV7-2 and TRBJ1-4, with D perhaps matching TRBD1 (6 bases). The CDR3 length is 13 residues. The germline V gene has CDR1 SGHTA and CDR2 FQGNSA. Between the trimmed V and J ends, which lost 10 bases and 7 bases, there was a span of 16 bases. In nucleotides, the CDR3 is TGTGCCACCCAGGGGTGGGAAAGTGAAAAACTGTTTTTT. Amino acids: CATQGWESEKLFF.

This clonotype was recorded at least ten times. The V call is TRBV7-2, the J call TRBJ2-3; D gene uncertain. V was trimmed by 6 bases and J by 13 bases, leaving 26 bases between them. This CDR3 contains 15 residues. Germline CDR1 reads SGHTA; CDR2 reads FQGNSA. CDR3 nucleotide sequence: TGTGCCAGCAGTTCTTTTTTAGCACCACACTCAGACGAGTATTTT. Translation: CASSSFLAPHSDEYF. Full variable domain (rest looked up from reference TRBV7-2 and TRBJ2-3): GAGVSQSPSNKVTEKGKDVELRCDPISGHTALYWYRQSLGQGLEFLIYFQGNSAPDKSGLPSDRFSAERTGGSVSTLTIQRTQQEDSAVYLCASSSFLAPHSDEYFGPGTRLTVL.

The chain combines TRBV6-6 with TRBJ1-5, with a tentative D call TRBD1 (5 bases). In germline, CDR1 is MNHNY, CDR2 SVGAGI (reference sequence). V lost 0 bases and J lost 2, with 20 bases in between. The CDR3 has 19 residues. CDR3 DNA: TGTGCCAGCAGTTACTCCCAAATCTTGGGTGCAGGGCGCAATCAGCCCCAGCATTTT. This codes for CASSYSQILGAGRNQPQHF.

The rearrangement joins TRBV30 to TRBJ2-5; D remains ambiguous. Trimming cost V 3 bases and J 5 bases, with 10 bases left between them. Germline-derived CDR1 and CDR2 are GTSNPN and SVGIG (reference sequence). The CDR3 spans 12 residues. The CDR3 region has the DNA TGTGCCTGGAGCCCCCGGTTGGAGACCCAGTACTTC. This gives the protein CAWSPRLETQYF.